A single sample gave rise to the 25 T cell receptor beta chains below, sequenced in a study of shared T cell receptors in the human thymus. Libraries were prepared by immunoSEQ multiplex PCR; TCRdb keeps only in-frame clonotypes and omits some of them. Of approximately 660,000 clones listed, roughly 90% are singletons. In addition, the sample was reused for a study of human thymus T cells.

Source material: thymocytes. Receptor source: a boy in the first two years of life with a congenital heart defect.

This sequence joins TRBV5-4 and TRBJ2-1, with 13 bases aligning to TRBD2. V lost 3 bases and J lost 7; bases outside the gene matches: 7. The germline CDR1 and CDR2 sequences are SGHNT and YYREEE (reference sequence). This CDR3 spans 16 amino acids. The CDR3 protein is CASSWPTSGGHNEQFF. In DNA, the CDR3 is TGTGCCAGCAGCTGGCCGACTAGCGGGGGGCATAATGAGCAGTTCTTC. Combining the CDR3 with reference TRBV5-4 and TRBJ2-1 gives the whole variable domain ETGVTQSPTHLIKTRGQQVTLRCSSQSGHNTVSWYQQALGQGPQFIFQYYREEENGRGNFPPRFSGLQFPNYSSELNVNALELDDSALYLCASSWPTSGGHNEQFFGPGTRLTVL.

The V gene is TRBV14, the J gene TRBJ2-2, with 11 bases matching TRBD2. Germline V gives CDR1 SGHDN, CDR2 FVKESK. The CDR3 contains 19 residues. V was pared by 0 bases and J by 1 base, with 7 bases of the junction left unmatched. The CDR3 region is CASSQDSSGRRGNTGELFF. The DNA of the CDR3 is TGTGCCAGCAGCCAAGATTCTAGCGGGAGGAGAGGGAACACCGGGGAGCTGTTTTTT.

V gene TRBV5-4 combines with J gene TRBJ2-7, with D possibly being TRBD2 (5 bases). CDR3 length: 14 residues. Germline assignment: CDR1 SGHNT and CDR2 YYREEE (reference sequence). With 3 bases removed from V and 7 bases from J, the gap between germline ends came to 17 bases. The CDR3 protein is CASSSMTTPREQYF. CDR3 nucleotide sequence: TGTGCCAGCAGCTCCATGACTACCCCTCGGGAGCAGTACTTC.

The V gene is TRBV28, the J gene TRBJ1-4; tentatively, D is TRBD1 (5 bases). Germline CDR1 reads MDHEN; CDR2 reads SYDVKM. The V and J ends lost 6 bases and 1 base respectively, with 6 bases between them. There are 13 residues in the CDR3. CDR3 sequence: CASRRGTNEKLFF. Written as DNA, the CDR3 is TGTGCCAGCAGAAGGGGAACTAATGAAAAACTGTTTTTT.

This clone appeared a single time. V gene TRBV4-3 combines with J gene TRBJ2-5; 8 nucleotides match TRBD1. The CDR3 consists of 14 residues. The J segment lost 5 bases and the V segment lost 4 bases, leaving 6 bases of the junction unmatched. Looked up from germline, CDR1 is LGHNA and CDR2 is YSLEER. CDR3 protein: CASSPDAGGETQYF. The CDR3 bases are TGCGCCAGCAGCCCGGATGCAGGGGGCGAGACCCAGTACTTC.

V is TRBV19 and J is TRBJ1-3; 10 nucleotides align to TRBD1. The V gene end was trimmed by 5 bases and the J gene end by 4 bases; junction bases not matched to a gene: 11. The CDR3 contains 17 residues. Germline V gene sequence: CDR1 LNHDA, CDR2 SQIVND (reference sequence). The CDR3 reads CASSPLPGQGPGNTIYF. The CDR3 nucleotides are TGTGCCAGTAGTCCTCTCCCGGGACAGGGGCCAGGAAACACCATATATTTT. The full variable domain, completed using reference TRBV19 and TRBJ1-3, is DGGITQSPKYLFRKEGQNVTLSCEQNLNHDAMYWYRQDPGQGLRLIYYSQIVNDFQKGDIAEGYSVSREKKESFPLTVTSAQKNPTAFYLCASSPLPGQGPGNTIYFGEGSWLTVV.

The CDR3 protein is CASSLSRALSGNTIYF. DNA for the CDR3: TGTGCCAGCAGTTTATCGAGGGCACTCTCTGGAAACACCATATATTTT. The chain uses TRBV27 and TRBJ1-3, with D unresolved. Per the germline V gene, CDR1 is MNHEY and CDR2 is SMNVEV (reference sequence). The CDR3 runs 16 residues. The germline V and J ends were trimmed by 0 bases and 0 bases, with 9 bases remaining between them.

V usage is TRBV5-6 and J usage is TRBJ2-1; 9 bases match TRBD2. This CDR3 is built from 19 residues. Germline trimming cut 3 bases from V and 2 bases from J; bases unmatched to any gene: 15. Germline values: CDR1 SGHDT, CDR2 YYEEEE. Here the CDR3 reads CASSSPRREGRVTYNEQFF. The CDR3 DNA sequence: TGTGCCAGCAGCTCCCCTCGGCGGGAGGGCCGGGTGACCTACAATGAGCAGTTCTTC.

V gene TRBV28 combines with J gene TRBJ1-2, with no clear D. This CDR3 region has 14 residues. The germline CDR1 and CDR2 sequences are MDHEN and SYDVKM. Trimming left V 5 bases short and J 5 bases short, with 15 bases between. The CDR3, as DNA: TGTGCCAGCAGTATTGCCCAGGATAGGTATGGCTACACCTTC. This encodes CASSIAQDRYGYTF.

For the CDR3, the DNA is TGTGCCAGTAGTACCCTCGGGGGGGCCATCGGCAACTATGGCTACACCTTC. Translated: CASSTLGGAIGNYGYTF. The V call is TRBV19, the J call TRBJ1-2; TRBD1 might be the D (6 bases). Trimming cost V 4 bases and J 2 bases, with 20 bases left between them. The CDR3 sequence is 17 residues long. Germline CDR1 reads LNHDA; CDR2 reads SQIVND (reference sequence).

This clone was observed a few times. The chain has TRBV5-4 and TRBJ1-1, with D perhaps matching TRBD1 (6 bases). With 0 bases removed from V and 3 bases from J, the gap between germline ends came to 21 bases. The CDR3 length is 18 residues. The germline gives CDR1 SGHNT, CDR2 YYREEE (reference sequence). CDR3 sequence: CASSLACPREGGDTEAFF. DNA for the CDR3: TGTGCCAGCAGCTTGGCCTGTCCGAGGGAGGGGGGGGACACTGAAGCTTTCTTT.

V and J are TRBV11-2 and TRBJ2-7; 8 nucleotides agree with TRBD2. The CDR3 has 16 residues. The germline gives CDR1 SGHAT, CDR2 FQNNGV. Trimming at V came to 6 bases and at J to 3 bases, leaving 13 bases not matched to a gene. CDR3 region: CASSGTVAGPNYEQYF. The CDR3 DNA sequence: TGTGCCAGCAGTGGGACGGTAGCGGGACCGAACTACGAGCAGTACTTC.

This clone was observed a single time. The rearrangement uses TRBV7-6 and TRBJ2-5; 7 bases agree with TRBD2. CDR1 and CDR2 from the germline V gene are SGHVS and FNYEAQ. V gave up 6 bases and J gave up 5 bases; unmatched junction bases: 12. The CDR3 spans 15 residues. The CDR3 sequence is CASSPGLEVWETQYF. The DNA for the CDR3 is TGTGCCAGCAGTCCTGGACTAGAGGTTTGGGAGACCCAGTACTTC.

J is TRBJ2-2 and V is TRBV11-2, with a tentative D call TRBD1 (5 bases). V was cut by 0 bases and J by 5 bases, with 13 bases left in between. The CDR3 is made up of 16 amino acids. Germline CDR1 SGHAT, CDR2 FQNNGV. For the CDR3, the DNA is TGTGCCAGCAGCTTAGAGACACGAAGGGGAACCGGGGAGCTGTTTTTT. The encoded protein is CASSLETRRGTGELFF.

This clone was counted only a few times. V gene TRBV5-1 combines with J gene TRBJ2-3, with D possibly being TRBD2 (6 bases). CDR3 length equals 15 residues. The V gene lost 3 bases and the J gene lost 3 bases, with 14 bases spanning the gap. Germline-derived CDR1 and CDR2 are SGHRS and YFSETQ. CDR3 coding DNA: TGCGCCAGCAGCTCTACCCCCCGGGGGACAGATACGCAGTATTTT. Its translation: CASSSTPRGTDTQYF.

This chain connects TRBV27 to TRBJ1-4, with a weak D call TRBD1 (6 bases). Germline V gives CDR1 MNHEY, CDR2 SMNVEV (reference sequence). The CDR3 spans 14 residues. V was cut by 6 bases and J by 6 bases, with 14 bases left in between. As DNA, the CDR3 is TGTGCCAGCAGCCAGTGGGGGCGAGATGAAAAACTGTTTTTT. As protein: CASSQWGRDEKLFF.

CDR3 DNA: TGTGCCAGCAGTGAAAGGGGACGGGGGGTTTCCTACGAGCAGTACTTC. It encodes CASSERGRGVSYEQYF. This chain links TRBV2 with TRBJ2-7; 7 bases map to TRBD2. Germline CDR1 and CDR2: SNHLY and FYNNEI. CDR3 size: 16 residues. Losses at the gene ends were 2 bases for V and 1 base for J; bases not matched to a gene: 8.

The chain couples TRBV5-1 to TRBJ2-1; D is perhaps TRBD2 (5 bases). V dropped 5 bases and J dropped 12 bases, with 18 bases sitting between them. CDR3 length: 13 amino acids. Germline values: CDR1 SGHRS, CDR2 YFSETQ. CDR3 bases: TGCGCCAGCAGTCTACTAGTGGGAATGGGGCAGTTCTTC. Amino acids: CASSLLVGMGQFF.

The rearrangement uses TRBV11-3 and TRBJ1-5; 7 nucleotides agree with TRBD1. This CDR3 comprises 16 residues. Trimming removed 5 bases from V and 0 bases from J; junction bases left unmatched: 7. Per the germline V gene, CDR1 is SGHNT and CDR2 is YENEEA. The CDR3 protein is CASSAGGPLSNQPQHF. CDR3 coding DNA: TGTGCCAGCAGCGCAGGGGGACCACTTAGCAATCAGCCCCAGCATTTT.

The chain joins TRBV13 to TRBJ2-5, with 7 bases lining up with TRBD2. This CDR3 comprises 15 residues. Germline V gene lookup returns CDR1 PRHDT and CDR2 FYEKMQ (reference sequence). The V and J ends lost 7 bases and 3 bases, in that order; junction bases with no gene match: 11. The CDR3 loop reads CASNTLRLAEETQYF. The CDR3 DNA follows: TGTGCCAGCAACACCCTACGACTAGCAGAAGAGACCCAGTACTTC.

This chain joins TRBV11-2 and TRBJ2-3, with 9 bases fitting TRBD2. J lost 6 bases, V lost 3 bases, and 7 bases had no gene match. Per germline, CDR1 SGHAT and CDR2 FQNNGV. The CDR3 loop spans 15 amino acids. The CDR3 region has the DNA TGTGCCAGCAGCTTGCTAGCGGGATTCAGCGATACGCAGTATTTT. Protein sequence: CASSLLAGFSDTQYF.

The chain combines TRBV7-8 with TRBJ2-6; 8 bases are a match to TRBD1. Trimming removed 2 bases from V and 4 bases from J; junction bases left unmatched: 10. The germline V gene has CDR1 SGHVS and CDR2 FQNEAQ. The CDR3 sequence is 18 residues long. CDR3 region: CASSLWGQVLSGANVLTF. CDR3 DNA sequence: TGTGCCAGCAGCTTATGGGGACAGGTCCTCTCAGGGGCCAACGTCCTGACTTTC.

The chain is built from TRBV11-2 and TRBJ1-4; D perhaps matches TRBD1 (6 bases). Deletions cut 5 bases from V and 7 bases from J, with 20 bases between. This CDR3 has 16 residues. Per the germline V gene, CDR1 is SGHAT and CDR2 is FQNNGV. CDR3 residues: CASSRMDRIEFEKLFF. Here the CDR3 DNA reads TGTGCCAGCAGCAGAATGGACAGAATAGAATTTGAAAAACTGTTTTTT.

This clone appeared a single time. The gene calls are TRBV5-1 and TRBJ2-5; 8 bases are a match to TRBD1. V shed 3 bases, J shed 5 bases, and the junction held 6 bases outside the gene matches. Germline values: CDR1 SGHRS, CDR2 YFSETQ. The CDR3 spans 14 residues. The CDR3 loop reads CASSSGQGPETQYF. CDR3 sequence (DNA): TGCGCCAGCAGCTCTGGACAGGGTCCGGAGACCCAGTACTTC. Full variable domain (rest looked up from reference TRBV5-1 and TRBJ2-5): KAGVTQTPRYLIKTRGQQVTLSCSPISGHRSVSWYQQTPGQGLQFLFEYFSETQRNKGNFPGRFSGRQFSNSRSEMNVSTLELGDSALYLCASSSGQGPETQYFGPGTRLLVL.

V gene TRBV29-1 combines with J gene TRBJ2-1; D remains unclear. The germline gives CDR1 SQVTM, CDR2 ANQGSEA. The length of the CDR3 is 19 residues. Trimming took off 1 base at V and 5 bases at J, with 27 bases between the two ends. Here the CDR3 reads CSVEVSVRLARSLDNEQFF. Here the CDR3 DNA reads TGCAGCGTTGAAGTTTCGGTTAGGTTGGCTAGGTCGTTGGACAATGAGCAGTTCTTC.